This T cell receptor beta chain was sequenced during a study of OX40 agonist ivuxolimab in advanced cancers. The count of this clone is one. Trimming left V 5 bases short and J 4 bases short, with 11 bases between. The germline V gene has CDR1 LNHDA and CDR2 SQIVND (reference sequence). This CDR3 has 13 amino acids. Data came from immunoSEQ multiplex PCR; TCRdb stores just in-frame clones and leaves some out. The sample holds about 71,000 clones, roughly 94% seen once. J is TRBJ2-5 and V is TRBV19; D is tentatively TRBD1 or TRBD2 (6 bases each). Source: CD4+ or CD8+ T cells sorted from blood, taken in a trial of the OX40 agonist ivuxolimab. The receptor was derived from an adult with an advanced solid tumor such as melanoma, head and neck, liver or kidney cancer. The CDR3 DNA sequence: TGTGCCAGTAGTTGGGGGGCCCCAGAGACCCAGTACTTC. Its protein is CASSWGAPETQYF.